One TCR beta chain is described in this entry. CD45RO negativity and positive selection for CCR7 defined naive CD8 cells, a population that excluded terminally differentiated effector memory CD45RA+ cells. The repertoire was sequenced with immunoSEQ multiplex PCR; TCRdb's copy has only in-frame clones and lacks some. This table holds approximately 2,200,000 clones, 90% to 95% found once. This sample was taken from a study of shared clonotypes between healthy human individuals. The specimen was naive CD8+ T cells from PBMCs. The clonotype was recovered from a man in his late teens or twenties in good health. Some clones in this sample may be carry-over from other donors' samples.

The CDR3 DNA reads as TGTGCCAGCAGCTCCGGGGGGTGGGAGACCCAGTACTTC. Translation gives CASSSGGWETQYF. This chain joins TRBV7-9 and TRBJ2-5; 7 nucleotides agree with TRBD2. The CDR3 runs 13 residues. Germline V lookup: CDR1 SEHNR, CDR2 FQNEAQ (reference sequence). Trimming cost V 4 bases and J 5 bases; bases outside gene matches: 4.